This T cell receptor beta chain derives from a study of blood T cell repertoires in COVID-19. Study as a whole: PBMCs, B-cell-depleted T cells, or T cells were the source of the cDNA or gDNA that made up the material.

The CDR3 consists of 14 residues. In germline, CDR1 is LNHDA, CDR2 SQIVND (reference sequence). V trimming: 3 bases; J trimming: 5 bases; junction bases outside the gene matches: 5. Generated by immunoSEQ multiplex PCR, the TCRdb table keeps only in-frame clones and is missing some. The sample contains 400,000 to 550,000 clones, around 89% of which appear only once. This clone showed up just a few times. The TCR comes from a woman aged 25 to 39 with acute or convalescent COVID-19. Specimen: peripheral blood. This chain joins TRBV19 and TRBJ1-2; 8 positions match TRBD1. CDR3 bases: TGTGCCAGTAGTATGCCCAGGGGGCTGTATGGCTACACCTTC. It codes for CASSMPRGLYGYTF.